Below are 14 T cell receptor beta chains sequenced from a single sample in a study of Ad26.COV2.S vaccination and SARS-CoV-2 variants. Described treatment: some 19 received Ad26.COV2.S at low or high dose, single or two shots; about 5 received placebo; per-sample allocation not given. Repertoires come from day 63 after the first vaccine or placebo injection. Assay: immunoSEQ multiplex PCR; the TCRdb copy retains only in-frame clones and omits some. The sample holds hundreds of thousands of clones, about 90% seen once. The source was peripheral blood, collected in a trial of Ad26.COV2.S vaccine versus placebo. These receptors were collected from a person aged 18-65 years who received the Ad26.COV2.S COVID-19 vaccine or a placebo.

The chain has TRBV9 and TRBJ2-2, with D perhaps matching TRBD2 (6 bases). Germline loops: CDR1 SGDLS, CDR2 YYNGEE. This CDR3 spans 14 amino acids. The ends were cut back, 3 bases at V and 7 bases at J, with 13 bases in the middle. The CDR3 reads CASSGGTPYGELFF. The CDR3 DNA reads TGTGCCAGCAGCGGCGGGACTCCATACGGGGAGCTGTTTTTT. Looking up the rest from reference TRBV9 and TRBJ2-2 gives the full variable domain: DSGVTQTPKHLITATGQRVTLRCSPRSGDLSVYWYQQSLDQGLQFLIQYYNGEERAKGNILERFSAQQFPDLHSELNLSSLELGDSALYFCASSGGTPYGELFFGEGSRLTVL.

The CDR3 nucleotides read TGTGCCAGTATCCTTGGACAGGGAAACACTGAAGCTTTCTTT. Protein sequence: CASILGQGNTEAFF. This chain connects TRBV19 to TRBJ1-1; the match to TRBD1 covers 8 bases. The CDR3 spans 14 residues. Per germline, CDR1 LNHDA and CDR2 SQIVND (reference sequence). V lost 7 bases and J lost 2; bases outside the gene matches: 6. Full variable domain (rest looked up from reference TRBV19 and TRBJ1-1): DGGITQSPKYLFRKEGQNVTLSCEQNLNHDAMYWYRQDPGQGLRLIYYSQIVNDFQKGDIAEGYSVSREKKESFPLTVTSAQKNPTAFYLCASILGQGNTEAFFGQGTRLTVV.

This clone showed up just once. The gene calls are TRBV10-3 and TRBJ2-5; 8 bases agree with TRBD2. The germline V gene has CDR1 ENHRY and CDR2 SYGVKD. The CDR3 spans 14 residues. V lost 4 bases, J lost 5 bases, and 6 bases stayed unmatched. CDR3 bases: TGTGCCATCAGTGTACGGGAGGGGGGGGAGACCCAGTACTTC. Amino acids: CAISVREGGETQYF.

In nucleotides, the CDR3 is TGTGCCAGCTCACCACTTCGGGAACTCAATCAGCCCCAGCATTTT. This gives the protein CASSPLRELNQPQHF. The chain is built from TRBV18 and TRBJ1-5; D unclear. CDR3 length equals 15 residues. Trimming stripped 1 base from V and 3 bases from J, with 10 bases between. Germline V lookup: CDR1 KGHSH, CDR2 LQKENI.

This sequence joins TRBV30 and TRBJ1-2, with TRBD1 as a possible D gene (5 bases). The CDR3 runs to 13 residues. Germline assignment: CDR1 GTSNPN and CDR2 SVGIG (reference sequence). The CDR3 region is CSFVRGDNYGYTF. The CDR3 DNA reads TGTTCCTTCGTCCGGGGGGACAACTATGGCTACACCTTC.

The chain joins TRBV27 to TRBJ1-6, with D uncertain. The length of the CDR3 is 14 residues. V was shortened by 3 bases and J by 7 bases, with 10 bases between the two germline ends. Per the germline V gene, CDR1 is MNHEY and CDR2 is SMNVEV (reference sequence). DNA for the CDR3: TGTGCCAGCAGTTTCCCGGGTGAAAATTCACCCCTCCACTTT. Translating gives CASSFPGENSPLHF.

In the case of this clone: This sample includes further DNA sequences coding for the same CDR3. This sequence joins TRBV3-1 (or the pseudogene TRBV3-2) and TRBJ2-7; D tentatively reads TRBD1 or TRBD2 (6 bases each). The V end was cut by 0 bases, the J end by 6 bases, with 9 bases between. Germline assignment: CDR1 LGHDT and CDR2 YNNKEL (reference sequence). The CDR3 spans 13 residues. CDR3 coding DNA: TGTGCCAGCAGCCAAGAAGGGGGGTCCGAGCAGTACTTC. Translated, it gives CASSQEGGSEQYF.

This clone has more than one count but fewer than ten. The gene calls are TRBV5-6 and TRBJ1-2; no definite D call. Germline CDR1 and CDR2: SGHDT and YYEEEE. CDR3 size: 15 residues. The germline V and J ends were trimmed by 2 bases and 3 bases, with 14 bases remaining between them. The DNA of the CDR3 is TGTGCCAGCAGCTTAGGGCGTCATTTTTACTATGGCTACACCTTC. It is translated as CASSLGRHFYYGYTF.

The genes are TRBV5-6 and TRBJ2-3; D is perhaps TRBD1 or TRBD2 (5 bases each). The germline V gene encodes CDR1 SGHDT and CDR2 YYEEEE. The CDR3 is 16 amino acids. The V end lost 2 bases, the J end lost 0 bases, and 13 bases lay between the germline ends. CDR3 bases: TGTGCCAGCAGCTTCCGGACTGCAGGGAGCACAGATACGCAGTATTTT. This translates into CASSFRTAGSTDTQYF.

This rearrangement joins TRBV12-2 to TRBJ1-6; the table calls TRBD1, which could not be checked here. TRBV12-2 is tagged as a pseudogene. The CDR3 is 14 amino acids. The CDR3 loop is CASRSDSSNSPLHF. DNA for the CDR3: TGTGCAAGTCGATCGGACAGCTCCAATTCACCCCTCCACTTT.

CDR3 amino acids: CASSTPSGSGEQYF. Written as DNA, the CDR3 is TGTGCCAGCAGCACCCCCTCGGGTTCTGGGGAGCAGTACTTC. The gene calls are TRBV5-6 and TRBJ2-7; D gene uncertain. V gave up 4 bases and J gave up 7 bases, with 18 bases separating them. Germline loops: CDR1 SGHDT, CDR2 YYEEEE. The CDR3 spans 14 residues.

The rearrangement joins TRBV5-4 to TRBJ1-2, with TRBD1 matching 8 bases. Germline assignment: CDR1 SGHNT and CDR2 YYREEE (reference sequence). The CDR3 totals 16 residues. The J segment lost 0 bases and the V segment lost 4 bases, leaving 8 bases of the junction unmatched. The CDR3 sequence is CASSTTGVQANYGYTF. In nucleotides, the CDR3 is TGTGCCAGCAGCACGACAGGGGTACAAGCTAACTATGGCTACACCTTC.

The chain recombines TRBV4-1 with TRBJ1-5, with D perhaps TRBD1 (6 bases). The CDR3 loop spans 15 amino acids. Trimming shortened V by 0 bases and J by 6 bases, and 12 bases separated the two germline ends. Germline V gene data show CDR1 as MGHRA and CDR2 as YSYEKL. CDR3 protein: CASSQEGGQIQPQHF. The CDR3 nucleotides are TGCGCCAGCAGCCAAGAAGGGGGACAAATTCAGCCCCAGCATTTT.

CDR3 protein: CATSASGGAFGTDTQYF. The CDR3 DNA sequence: TGTGCCACCAGTGCGAGCGGGGGGGCGTTTGGGACAGATACGCAGTATTTT. The rearrangement uses TRBV24-1 and TRBJ2-3; 10 bases match TRBD2. The germline V gene encodes CDR1 KGHDR and CDR2 SFDVKD. The CDR3 extends over 17 amino acids. The V segment lost 5 bases and the J segment 3 bases; nucleotides outside the gene matches: 10.